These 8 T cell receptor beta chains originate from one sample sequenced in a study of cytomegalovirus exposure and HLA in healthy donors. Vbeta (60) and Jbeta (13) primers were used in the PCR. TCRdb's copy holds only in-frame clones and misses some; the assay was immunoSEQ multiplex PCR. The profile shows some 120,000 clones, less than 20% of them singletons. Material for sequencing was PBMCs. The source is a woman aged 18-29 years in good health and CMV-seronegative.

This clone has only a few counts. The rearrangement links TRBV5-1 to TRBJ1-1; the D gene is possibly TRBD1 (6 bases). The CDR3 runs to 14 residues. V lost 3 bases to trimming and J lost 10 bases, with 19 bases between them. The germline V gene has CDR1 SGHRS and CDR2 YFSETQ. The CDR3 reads CASSSGGGGERAFF. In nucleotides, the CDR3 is TGCGCCAGCAGCTCCGGTGGGGGGGGCGAAAGAGCTTTCTTT.

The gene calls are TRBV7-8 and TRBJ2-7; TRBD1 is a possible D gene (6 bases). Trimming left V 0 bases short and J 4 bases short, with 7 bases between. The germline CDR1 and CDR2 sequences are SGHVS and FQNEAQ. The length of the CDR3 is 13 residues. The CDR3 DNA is TGTGCCAGCAGCTTAGCACAGGGTTACGAGCAGTACTTC. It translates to CASSLAQGYEQYF.

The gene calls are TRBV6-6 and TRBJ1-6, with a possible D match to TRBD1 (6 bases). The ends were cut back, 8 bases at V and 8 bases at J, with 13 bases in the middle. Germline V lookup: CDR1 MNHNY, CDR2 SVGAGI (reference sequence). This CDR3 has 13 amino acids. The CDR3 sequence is CASHRVLDSPLHF. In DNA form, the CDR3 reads TGTGCCAGCCACAGGGTTTTGGATTCACCCCTCCACTTT.

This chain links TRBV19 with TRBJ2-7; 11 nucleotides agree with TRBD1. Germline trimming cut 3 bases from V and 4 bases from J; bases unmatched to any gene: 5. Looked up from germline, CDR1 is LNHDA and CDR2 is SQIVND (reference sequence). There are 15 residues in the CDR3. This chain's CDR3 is CASSIGTGGLYEQYF. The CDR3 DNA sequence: TGTGCCAGTAGTATCGGGACAGGGGGATTGTACGAGCAGTACTTC.

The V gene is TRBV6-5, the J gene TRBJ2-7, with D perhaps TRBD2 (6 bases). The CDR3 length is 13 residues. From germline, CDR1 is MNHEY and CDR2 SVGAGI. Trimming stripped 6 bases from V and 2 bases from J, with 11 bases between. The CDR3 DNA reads TGTGCCAGCAGGGAGGGCTTGGCCTACGAGCAGTACTTC. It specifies CASREGLAYEQYF.

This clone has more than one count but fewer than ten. CDR3 DNA: TGTGCCAGCAGCCCTGGACTAGCGGGATCCTACGAGCAGTACTTC. Translated: CASSPGLAGSYEQYF. The chain is built from TRBV5-8 and TRBJ2-7; 12 nucleotides align to TRBD2. There are 15 residues in the CDR3. CDR1 is SGHTS and CDR2 is YDEGEE in the germline V gene. Germline trimming cut 4 bases from V and 1 base from J; bases unmatched to any gene: 3.

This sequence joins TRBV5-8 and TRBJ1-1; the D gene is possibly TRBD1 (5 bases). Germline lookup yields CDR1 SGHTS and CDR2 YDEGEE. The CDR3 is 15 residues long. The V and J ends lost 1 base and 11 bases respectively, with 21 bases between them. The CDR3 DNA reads TGTGCCAGCAGCTTGATGCGTAGCGGGGGATCGGTTGCTTTCTTT. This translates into CASSLMRSGGSVAFF.

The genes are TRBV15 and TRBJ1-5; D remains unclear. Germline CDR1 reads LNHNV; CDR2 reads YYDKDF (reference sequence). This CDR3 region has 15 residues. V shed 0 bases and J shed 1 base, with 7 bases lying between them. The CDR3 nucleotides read TGTGCCACCAGCAGAGATCGGGTCAGCAATCAGCCCCAGCATTTT. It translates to CATSRDRVSNQPQHF.